Here is one T cell receptor beta chain with its context. This CDR3 is built from 11 residues. Trimming stripped 0 bases from V and 7 bases from J, with 3 bases between. From germline, CDR1 is MGHRA and CDR2 YSYEKL. Clones were read by immunoSEQ multiplex PCR, and TCRdb kept only the in-frame ones, dropping some. The repertoire holds roughly 150,000 clones, approximately 92% seen once, with about 2.3% in the top ten. The record originates from a study of T cell responses to AZD1222 COVID-19 vaccine. This clonotype was sampled from an adult in good health. The source material was peripheral blood, sampled on day 0 of AZD1222 vaccination. The rearrangement uses TRBV4-1 and TRBJ2-5; D unresolved. CDR3 in amino acids: CASSQEWTQYF. DNA for the CDR3: TGCGCCAGCAGCCAAGAATGGACCCAGTACTTC.